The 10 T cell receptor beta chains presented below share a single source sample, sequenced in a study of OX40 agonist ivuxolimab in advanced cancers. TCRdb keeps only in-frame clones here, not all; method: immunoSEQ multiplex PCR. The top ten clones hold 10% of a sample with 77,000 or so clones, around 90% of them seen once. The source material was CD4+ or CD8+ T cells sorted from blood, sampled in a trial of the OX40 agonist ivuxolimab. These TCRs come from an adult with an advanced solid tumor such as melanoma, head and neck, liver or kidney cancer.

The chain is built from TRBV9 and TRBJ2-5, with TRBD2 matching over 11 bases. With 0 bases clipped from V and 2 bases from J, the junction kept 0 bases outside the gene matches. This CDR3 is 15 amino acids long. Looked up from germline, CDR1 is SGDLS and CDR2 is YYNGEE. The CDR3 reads CASSVVAGGQETQYF. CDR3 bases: TGTGCCAGCAGCGTAGTAGCGGGGGGGCAAGAGACCCAGTACTTC. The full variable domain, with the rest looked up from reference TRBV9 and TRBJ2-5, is DSGVTQTPKHLITATGQRVTLRCSPRSGDLSVYWYQQSLDQGLQFLIQYYNGEERAKGNILERFSAQQFPDLHSELNLSSLELGDSALYFCASSVVAGGQETQYFGPGTRLLVL.

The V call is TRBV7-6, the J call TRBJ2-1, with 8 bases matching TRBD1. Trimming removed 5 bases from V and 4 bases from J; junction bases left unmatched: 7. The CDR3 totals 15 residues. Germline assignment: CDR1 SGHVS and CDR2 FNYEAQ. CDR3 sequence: CASSRRQGTYNEQFF. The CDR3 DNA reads TGTGCCAGCAGCCGTCGACAGGGGACTTACAATGAGCAGTTCTTC.

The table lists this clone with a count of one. In DNA form, the CDR3 reads TGCAGCGCCAGACCACCCCTAGCGGAGTACTACGAGCAGTACTTC. This gives the protein CSARPPLAEYYEQYF. The chain recombines TRBV29-1 with TRBJ2-7; 7 bases map to TRBD2. The CDR3 totals 15 residues. Germline lookup yields CDR1 SQVTM and CDR2 ANQGSEA. V shed 7 bases and J 3 bases; nucleotides not matched to a gene: 15.

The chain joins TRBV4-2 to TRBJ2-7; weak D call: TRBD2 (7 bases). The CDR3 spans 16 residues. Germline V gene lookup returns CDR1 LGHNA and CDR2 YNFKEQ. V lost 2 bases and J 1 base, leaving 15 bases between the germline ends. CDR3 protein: CASSQPEGGGSYEQYF. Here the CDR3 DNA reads TGTGCCAGCAGCCAACCGGAAGGGGGGGGATCCTACGAGCAGTACTTC.

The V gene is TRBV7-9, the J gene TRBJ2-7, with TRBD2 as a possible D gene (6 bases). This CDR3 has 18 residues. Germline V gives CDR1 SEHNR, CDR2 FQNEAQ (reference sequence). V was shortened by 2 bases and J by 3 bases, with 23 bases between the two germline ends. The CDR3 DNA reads TGTGCCAGCAGCTTAAGCGCCCACGGGGCGGGGCCACTCTACGAGCAGTACTTC. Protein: CASSLSAHGAGPLYEQYF.

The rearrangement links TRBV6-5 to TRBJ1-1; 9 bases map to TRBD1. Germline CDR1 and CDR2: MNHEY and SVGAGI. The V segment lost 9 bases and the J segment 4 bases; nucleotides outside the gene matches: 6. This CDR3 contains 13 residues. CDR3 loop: CARGQGGGTEAFF. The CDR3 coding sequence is TGTGCCAGGGGACAGGGTGGGGGCACTGAAGCTTTCTTT.

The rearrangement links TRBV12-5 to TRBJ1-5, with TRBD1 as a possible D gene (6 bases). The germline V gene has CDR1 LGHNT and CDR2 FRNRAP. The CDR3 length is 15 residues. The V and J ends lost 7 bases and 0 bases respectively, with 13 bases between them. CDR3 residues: CASALDSYSNQPQHF. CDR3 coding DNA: TGTGCTAGTGCTCTGGACAGCTATAGCAATCAGCCCCAGCATTTT.

DNA of the CDR3: TGTGCCAGCAGTGAAAGGGAATATGGATGGGAGCTGTTTTTT. Its protein is CASSEREYGWELFF. This chain joins TRBV25-1 and TRBJ2-2; D not certain. This CDR3 is built from 14 residues. Trimming took off 2 bases at V and 9 bases at J, with 13 bases between the two ends. Germline lookup yields CDR1 MGHDK and CDR2 SYGVNS.

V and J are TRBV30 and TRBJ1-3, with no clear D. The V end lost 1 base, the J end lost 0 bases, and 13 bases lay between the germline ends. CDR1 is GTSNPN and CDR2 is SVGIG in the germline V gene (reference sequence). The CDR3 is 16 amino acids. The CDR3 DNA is TGTGCCTGGAGTGGGCTGGGTCAGAGCTCTGGAAACACCATATATTTT. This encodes CAWSGLGQSSGNTIYF.

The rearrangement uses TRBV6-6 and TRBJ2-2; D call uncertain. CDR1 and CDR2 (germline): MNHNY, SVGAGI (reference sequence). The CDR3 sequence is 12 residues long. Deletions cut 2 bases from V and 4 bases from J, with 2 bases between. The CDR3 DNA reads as TGTGCCAGCAGTTACGGCACCGGGGAGCTGTTTTTT. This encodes CASSYGTGELFF.